These T cell receptor beta chains were read from a single sample in a study of cytomegalovirus exposure and HLA in healthy donors. Produced via immunoSEQ multiplex PCR; TCRdb's table is partial and in-frame only. The sample lists 83,000 or so clones; 75% to 85% were seen once. Sequenced material: PBMCs. All receptors come from a woman aged 25 to 39 in good health and CMV-seronegative. CDR3s include the opening cysteine and the closing phenylalanine or tryptophan. A D gene is named only where the DNA matches it firmly. The size of a clone is reported for some rows only, either as once, few or many, or as a class for expanded clones.

v_gene: TRBV2
j_gene: TRBJ1-1
abundance: .
d_gene: .
CDR3nt: TGTGCCAGCAGTGAAATTTACGGGAACACTGAAGCTTTCTTT
CDR3aa: CASSEIYGNTEAFF

v_gene: TRBV6-5
j_gene: TRBJ2-4
abundance: .
d_gene: TRBD2
CDR3nt: TGTGCCAGCACCAAAAGCGGGAGTGGGCAGTACTTC
CDR3aa: CASTKSGSGQYF

v_gene: TRBV7-9
j_gene: TRBJ2-5
abundance: .
d_gene: TRBD2
CDR3nt: TGTGCCAGCAGCTTAATGGCGGGAGGAGAAGAGACCCAGTACTTC
CDR3aa: CASSLMAGGEETQYF

v_gene: TRBV2
j_gene: TRBJ1-5
abundance: .
d_gene: TRBD1
CDR3nt: TGTGCCAGCACAGAGCAGGGGGCACAGCCCCAGCATTTT
CDR3aa: CASTEQGAQPQHF

v_gene: TRBV4-1
j_gene: TRBJ1-5
abundance: .
d_gene: .
CDR3nt: TGCGCCAGCAGCCAACCGACCGGGACATGGGGTCAGCCCCAGCATTTT
CDR3aa: CASSQPTGTWGQPQHF

v_gene: TRBV14
j_gene: TRBJ2-1
abundance: .
d_gene: .
CDR3nt: TGTGCCAGCAGCCAAGTCCCTAAAGGACAGAAAACAATGAGCTCCTACAATGAGCAGTTCTTC
CDR3aa: CASSQVPKGQKTMSSYNEQFF

v_gene: TRBV9
j_gene: TRBJ1-4
abundance: .
d_gene: .
CDR3nt: TGTGCCAGCAGCATGGGGGGGGTAGCAACTAATGAAAAACTGTTTTTT
CDR3aa: CASSMGGVATNEKLFF

v_gene: TRBV19
j_gene: TRBJ1-1
abundance: few
d_gene: TRBD1
CDR3nt: TGTGCCAGTAGTATAGTGTGGGGGGACAGCAGGACTGAAGCTTTCTTT
CDR3aa: CASSIVWGDSRTEAFF

v_gene: TRBV30
j_gene: TRBJ2-1
abundance: once
d_gene: .
CDR3nt: TGTGCCTGGAGTGGCCCAGGTCGCGGGGAGCAGTTCTTC
CDR3aa: CAWSGPGRGEQFF

v_gene: TRBV18
j_gene: TRBJ2-7
abundance: once
d_gene: .
CDR3nt: TGTGCCAGCTCACCCTCAGTTACGGGGTACCACGAGCAGTACTTC
CDR3aa: CASSPSVTGYHEQYF

v_gene: TRBV19
j_gene: TRBJ2-3
abundance: .
d_gene: .
CDR3nt: TGTGCCAGTAGTATTCGACAGGGCACAGATACGCAGTATTTT
CDR3aa: CASSIRQGTDTQYF

v_gene: TRBV7-9
j_gene: TRBJ1-1
abundance: few
d_gene: .
CDR3nt: TGTGCCAGCAGCTTAGTACAGGGTGGGGCTTTCTTT
CDR3aa: CASSLVQGGAFF

v_gene: TRBV29-1
j_gene: TRBJ1-1
abundance: .
d_gene: TRBD1
CDR3nt: TGCAGCGTTCCTTGGACAGGCGGGAGGACTGAAGCTTTCTTT
CDR3aa: CSVPWTGGRTEAFF

v_gene: TRBV9
j_gene: TRBJ1-2
abundance: .
d_gene: .
CDR3nt: TGTGCCAGCAGCGTAGAGCTAGCTAACTATGGCTACACCTTC
CDR3aa: CASSVELANYGYTF

v_gene: TRBV28
j_gene: TRBJ1-4
abundance: few
d_gene: .
CDR3nt: TGTGCCAGCAGTTCCTCAGGATTTAATGAAAAACTGTTTTTT
CDR3aa: CASSSSGFNEKLFF

v_gene: TRBV27
j_gene: TRBJ1-2
abundance: .
d_gene: .
CDR3nt: TGTGCCAGCAGTACCGGGACACTTGGGCCTAGGGCTGGCTACACCTTC
CDR3aa: CASSTGTLGPRAGYTF

v_gene: TRBV27
j_gene: TRBJ2-7
abundance: .
d_gene: .
CDR3nt: TGTGCCAGCTCCCTTCGGGGGGCTTTAGGCGAGCAGTACTTC
CDR3aa: CASSLRGALGEQYF

v_gene: TRBV28
j_gene: TRBJ2-5
abundance: .
d_gene: .
CDR3nt: TGTGCCAGCAGTTTTTTGTCAGGTCTCCAAGAGACCCAGTACTTC
CDR3aa: CASSFLSGLQETQYF

v_gene: TRBV28
j_gene: TRBJ2-3
abundance: few
d_gene: .
CDR3nt: TGTGCCAGCAGTTCACCAACGACAAGCCGCACAGATACGCAGTATTTT
CDR3aa: CASSSPTTSRTDTQYF

v_gene: TRBV5-4
j_gene: TRBJ2-7
abundance: .
d_gene: .
CDR3nt: TGTGCCAGCAGTCCGGACAGCTACTCCTACGAGCAGTACTTC
CDR3aa: CASSPDSYSYEQYF

v_gene: TRBV18
j_gene: TRBJ2-2
abundance: .
d_gene: TRBD1
CDR3nt: TGTGCCAGCTCACCGGACAGGACTAACACCGGGGAGCTGTTTTTT
CDR3aa: CASSPDRTNTGELFF

v_gene: TRBV28
j_gene: TRBJ2-3
abundance: .
d_gene: TRBD2
CDR3nt: TGTGCCAGCAGCCAGGGACTAGCGGGAGGAGGCACAGATACGCAGTATTTT
CDR3aa: CASSQGLAGGGTDTQYF

v_gene: TRBV28
j_gene: TRBJ2-7
abundance: .
d_gene: TRBD2
CDR3nt: TGTGCCAGCACCCGAGCGGGGTTATCCTACGAGCAGTACTTC
CDR3aa: CASTRAGLSYEQYF

v_gene: TRBV7-9
j_gene: TRBJ2-2
abundance: .
d_gene: .
CDR3nt: TGTGCCAGCAGCACCCCGGTCCAGGACACCGGGGAGCTGTTTTTT
CDR3aa: CASSTPVQDTGELFF

v_gene: TRBV19
j_gene: TRBJ1-4
abundance: .
d_gene: TRBD1
CDR3nt: TGTGCCAGTAGTCGTGGACAGGCGGTGTTCGAAAAACTGTTTTTT
CDR3aa: CASSRGQAVFEKLFF

v_gene: TRBV7-2
j_gene: TRBJ2-4
abundance: .
d_gene: .
CDR3nt: TGTGCCAGCAGCTCCGGGACTCAAAACATTCAGTACTTC
CDR3aa: CASSSGTQNIQYF

v_gene: TRBV2
j_gene: TRBJ2-1
abundance: .
d_gene: .
CDR3nt: TGTGCCAGCAGTGAACTGGGGGGAAGTTTCAATGAGCAGTTCTTC
CDR3aa: CASSELGGSFNEQFF

v_gene: TRBV4-1
j_gene: TRBJ2-1
abundance: .
d_gene: TRBD2
CDR3nt: TGCGCCAGCAGCCAAGTGGGCCTAGGGGGAGGGCTAGCGGGAGACCCCAATGAGCAGTTCTTC
CDR3aa: CASSQVGLGGGLAGDPNEQFF

v_gene: TRBV18
j_gene: TRBJ1-1
abundance: .
d_gene: .
CDR3nt: TGTGCCAGCTCACCAAGGAGCTGGGGGAGGGACACTGAAGCTTTCTTT
CDR3aa: CASSPRSWGRDTEAFF

v_gene: TRBV5-1
j_gene: TRBJ1-1
abundance: .
d_gene: .
CDR3nt: TGCGCCAGCAGCCTGGACAGCTTGAACACTGAAGCTTTCTTT
CDR3aa: CASSLDSLNTEAFF

v_gene: TRBV27
j_gene: TRBJ1-6
abundance: .
d_gene: .
CDR3nt: TGTGCCAGCAGTTCCTACAAACAGGGCAAACGATCTAATTCACCCCTCCACTTT
CDR3aa: CASSSYKQGKRSNSPLHF